This TCR beta chain comes out of a study of T cells in Graves' hyperthyroidism and ophthalmopathy. It was RNA transcripts that yielded the amplified TCR beta CDR3 regions. A set of HTBI primers served as the primers for a first-round RT-PCR of the TCR CDR3. MiXCR, applied by TCRdb to the multiplex PCR reads, yields one record per CDR3 protein. Here the sample spans about 720,000 distinct CDR3 sequences, around 19% being singletons. This clonotype was detected only a few times. The CDR3 is 12 amino acids. V shed 5 bases and J shed 2 bases, with 5 bases lying between them. CDR1 is SEHNR and CDR2 is FQNEAQ in the germline V gene (reference sequence).

This clonotype was sampled from a woman in her forties or fifties with Graves' hyperthyroidism that later progressed to Graves' ophthalmopathy. Sequencing was performed on blood. The chain employs TRBV7-9 and TRBJ2-3; D uncertain. CDR3 sequence reads: CASSQDTDTQYF. The CDR3 DNA follows: TGTGCCAGCAGCCAGGACACAGATACGCAGTATTTT.